A selection of T cell receptor beta chains follows, all from one sample in a study of cytomegalovirus exposure and HLA in healthy donors. The table came from immunoSEQ multiplex PCR; TCRdb's copy has only in-frame clones and leaves some out. This table holds 100,000 or so clones, 75% to 85% found once. The material sequenced was PBMCs. Every receptor here comes from a female donor in good health and CMV-seropositive. Both conserved end residues are part of each CDR3. Each record gives: D gene, V gene, CDR3 length, clone size, J gene, CDR3 DNA, CDR3 protein. A D gene is named only where the DNA matches it firmly. Only part of the rows carry a size: once, few, many, or a class if the clone is expanded.

d_call: TRBD1
v_call: TRBV6-1
cdr3_length: 12
clone_size: few
j_call: TRBJ2-7
cdr3_nt: TGTGCCAGCATACAGGGGCCTCGTGAGCAGTACTTC
cdr3_aa: CASIQGPREQYF

d_call: .
v_call: TRBV4-1
cdr3_length: 13
clone_size: .
j_call: TRBJ1-4
cdr3_nt: TGCGCCAGCAGCCCCCTAGTGGTTGAAAAACTGTTTTTT
cdr3_aa: CASSPLVVEKLFF

d_call: .
v_call: TRBV6-1
cdr3_length: 15
clone_size: .
j_call: TRBJ2-4
cdr3_nt: TGTGCCAGCAGTCTGGGTCGATCAGGCTCGGAAATTCAGTACTTC
cdr3_aa: CASSLGRSGSEIQYF

d_call: .
v_call: TRBV4-1
cdr3_length: 15
clone_size: .
j_call: TRBJ2-5
cdr3_nt: TGCGCCAGCAGCCAACGAATGCAGGGCGGTGAGACCCAGTACTTC
cdr3_aa: CASSQRMQGGETQYF

d_call: .
v_call: TRBV5-1
cdr3_length: 14
clone_size: .
j_call: TRBJ1-5
cdr3_nt: TGCGCCAGCACCTCATCGCCAGGGCAGCAGCCCCAGCATTTT
cdr3_aa: CASTSSPGQQPQHF

d_call: TRBD2
v_call: TRBV5-4
cdr3_length: 14
clone_size: once
j_call: TRBJ2-5
cdr3_nt: TGTGCCAGCAGCCCTAGCGGGGGGAGAGAGACCCAGTACTTC
cdr3_aa: CASSPSGGRETQYF

d_call: TRBD1
v_call: TRBV2
cdr3_length: 15
clone_size: .
j_call: TRBJ1-2
cdr3_nt: TGTGCCAGCAGTGCCCCCGGACAGGGGAGATATGGCTACACCTTC
cdr3_aa: CASSAPGQGRYGYTF

d_call: TRBD1
v_call: TRBV30
cdr3_length: 15
clone_size: .
j_call: TRBJ1-4
cdr3_nt: TGTGCCTGGAGTTTAGGGGACAGGGAAATGCAAAAACTGTTTTTT
cdr3_aa: CAWSLGDREMQKLFF

d_call: .
v_call: TRBV5-4
cdr3_length: 15
clone_size: few
j_call: TRBJ1-6
cdr3_nt: TGTGCCAGCAGCTTGAACGGGAGGCGGGATTCACCCCTCCACTTT
cdr3_aa: CASSLNGRRDSPLHF

d_call: .
v_call: TRBV21-1
cdr3_length: 15
clone_size: .
j_call: TRBJ2-7
cdr3_nt: TGTGCCAGCAGCGCGACGGGACTAGCGCATTACGAGCAGTACTTC
cdr3_aa: CASSATGLAHYEQYF

d_call: .
v_call: TRBV19
cdr3_length: 16
clone_size: .
j_call: TRBJ1-3
cdr3_nt: TGTGCCAGTAGTATCCCTACTGGGGCCGCTGGAAACACCATATATTTT
cdr3_aa: CASSIPTGAAGNTIYF

d_call: TRBD1
v_call: TRBV18
cdr3_length: 15
clone_size: .
j_call: TRBJ2-2
cdr3_nt: TGTGCCAGCTCACCAGACAGGGTGGACACCGGGGAGCTGTTTTTT
cdr3_aa: CASSPDRVDTGELFF

d_call: .
v_call: TRBV7-9
cdr3_length: 16
clone_size: .
j_call: TRBJ1-1
cdr3_nt: TGTGCCAGCAGCTTAGCCTACCGGGGGAGGAACACTGAAGCTTTCTTT
cdr3_aa: CASSLAYRGRNTEAFF

d_call: TRBD1
v_call: TRBV29-1
cdr3_length: 14
clone_size: .
j_call: TRBJ1-4
cdr3_nt: TGCAGCGTTGGGGGACAGGCAACTAATGAAAAACTGTTTTTT
cdr3_aa: CSVGGQATNEKLFF

d_call: .
v_call: TRBV7-6
cdr3_length: 13
clone_size: .
j_call: TRBJ2-7
cdr3_nt: TGTGCCAGCAGCTTAGTGTTAGGGGCCACGCGGTACTTC
cdr3_aa: CASSLVLGATRYF

d_call: .
v_call: TRBV30
cdr3_length: 15
clone_size: once
j_call: TRBJ2-1
cdr3_nt: TGTGCCTGGAACGGAGGCAGAAGCTCCTACAATGAGCAGTTCTTC
cdr3_aa: CAWNGGRSSYNEQFF

d_call: .
v_call: TRBV11-2
cdr3_length: 16
clone_size: .
j_call: TRBJ2-1
cdr3_nt: TGTGCCAGCAGCAAAAGGGGGGGAAAAAAAAACAATGAGCAGTTCTTC
cdr3_aa: CASSKRGGKKNNEQFF

d_call: TRBD1
v_call: TRBV28
cdr3_length: 14
clone_size: .
j_call: TRBJ1-5
cdr3_nt: TGTGCCAGCAGAATGGACAGGAGCAATCAGCCCCAGCATTTT
cdr3_aa: CASRMDRSNQPQHF

d_call: .
v_call: TRBV30
cdr3_length: 13
clone_size: .
j_call: TRBJ1-2
cdr3_nt: TGTGCCTGGAGTGTTTCGCGGGGAGGTGGCTACACCTTC
cdr3_aa: CAWSVSRGGGYTF

d_call: .
v_call: TRBV7-9
cdr3_length: 14
clone_size: .
j_call: TRBJ1-1
cdr3_nt: TGTGCCAGCAGCTTAGGCGGCACCAACACTGAAGCTTTCTTT
cdr3_aa: CASSLGGTNTEAFF

d_call: .
v_call: TRBV7-9
cdr3_length: 13
clone_size: .
j_call: TRBJ2-7
cdr3_nt: TGTTCCAGCAGCTTAGGTGCAGGGGCCGAGCAGTACTTC
cdr3_aa: CSSSLGAGAEQYF

d_call: TRBD2
v_call: TRBV5-4
cdr3_length: 16
clone_size: .
j_call: TRBJ2-3
cdr3_nt: TGTGCCAGCAGCTCGGGACTAGCGGGAGCGATAGATACGCAGTATTTT
cdr3_aa: CASSSGLAGAIDTQYF

d_call: TRBD2
v_call: TRBV4-3
cdr3_length: 19
clone_size: .
j_call: TRBJ2-1
cdr3_nt: TGCGCCAGCAGCCAAGACTACGCCCCGGGACTAGCGGGGGCCAATGAGCAGTTCTTC
cdr3_aa: CASSQDYAPGLAGANEQFF

d_call: .
v_call: TRBV7-6
cdr3_length: 16
clone_size: .
j_call: TRBJ2-2
cdr3_nt: TGTGCCAGCAGCTCCCTGGCGGGACCGAACACCGGGGAGCTGTTTTTT
cdr3_aa: CASSSLAGPNTGELFF

d_call: .
v_call: TRBV11-2
cdr3_length: 13
clone_size: .
j_call: TRBJ2-7
cdr3_nt: TGTGCCAGCAGCTTAGGGGCAAGCTACGAGCAGTACTTC
cdr3_aa: CASSLGASYEQYF

d_call: TRBD1
v_call: TRBV25-1
cdr3_length: 14
clone_size: .
j_call: TRBJ1-5
cdr3_nt: TGTGCCAGCAGTTCTTGGGACAGCAACGGACCCCAGCATTTT
cdr3_aa: CASSSWDSNGPQHF

d_call: TRBD1
v_call: TRBV7-9
cdr3_length: 14
clone_size: .
j_call: TRBJ2-5
cdr3_nt: TGTGCCAGCAGCCCGACAGGGGCCCAAGAGACCCAGTACTTC
cdr3_aa: CASSPTGAQETQYF

d_call: .
v_call: TRBV10-3
cdr3_length: 19
clone_size: .
j_call: TRBJ2-7
cdr3_nt: TGTGCCATCAGTGAGGGTGACAGGTTACAACTAAGCTACTCCTACGAGCAGTACTTC
cdr3_aa: CAISEGDRLQLSYSYEQYF

d_call: TRBD1
v_call: TRBV13
cdr3_length: 18
clone_size: .
j_call: TRBJ2-6
cdr3_nt: TGTGCCAGCAGCCTGTGGACAGGGGGCGTTGGGTGGGCCAACGTCCTGACTTTC
cdr3_aa: CASSLWTGGVGWANVLTF

d_call: TRBD1
v_call: TRBV7-2
cdr3_length: 15
clone_size: .
j_call: TRBJ2-2
cdr3_nt: TGTGCCAGCCGAACGCAGGGGGCGCGGGGCGGGGAGCTGTTTTTT
cdr3_aa: CASRTQGARGGELFF

d_call: TRBD2
v_call: TRBV9
cdr3_length: 16
clone_size: few
j_call: TRBJ2-1
cdr3_nt: TGTGCCAGCAGCGCCACCCTAGCGGGGGGGCGGAATGAGCAGTTCTTC
cdr3_aa: CASSATLAGGRNEQFF

d_call: .
v_call: TRBV7-9
cdr3_length: 16
clone_size: .
j_call: TRBJ2-2
cdr3_nt: TGTGCCAGCAGCTTAGGTCAGGCACCGAACACCGGGGAGCTGTTTTTT
cdr3_aa: CASSLGQAPNTGELFF

d_call: TRBD1
v_call: TRBV5-1
cdr3_length: 15
clone_size: .
j_call: TRBJ1-5
cdr3_nt: TGCGCCAGCAGCCAGGGACAGGGATTGGATCAGCCCCAGCATTTT
cdr3_aa: CASSQGQGLDQPQHF

d_call: TRBD2
v_call: TRBV11-3
cdr3_length: 19
clone_size: .
j_call: TRBJ2-1
cdr3_nt: TGTGCCAGCAGTTTGAGGGGCGGGAGTGAATTAAGCTCCTACAATGAGCAGTTCTTC
cdr3_aa: CASSLRGGSELSSYNEQFF

d_call: .
v_call: TRBV27
cdr3_length: 13
clone_size: .
j_call: TRBJ1-5
cdr3_nt: TGTGCCAGCAGTTTACAATCCGGGGAGCCCCAGCATTTT
cdr3_aa: CASSLQSGEPQHF

d_call: .
v_call: TRBV7-6
cdr3_length: 13
clone_size: .
j_call: TRBJ2-2
cdr3_nt: TGTGCCAGCAGCTTATCGCAGACCGGGGAGCTGTTTTTT
cdr3_aa: CASSLSQTGELFF

d_call: TRBD1
v_call: TRBV6-5
cdr3_length: 14
clone_size: .
j_call: TRBJ2-3
cdr3_nt: TGTGCCAGCAGACTCGGACAGGGAACAGATACGCAGTATTTT
cdr3_aa: CASRLGQGTDTQYF

d_call: TRBD1
v_call: TRBV19
cdr3_length: 20
clone_size: .
j_call: TRBJ2-1
cdr3_nt: TGTGCCAGTAGTCTACCCGGGACAGGGGATATGTTGGGCTCCTACAATGAGCAGTTCTTC
cdr3_aa: CASSLPGTGDMLGSYNEQFF

d_call: TRBD1
v_call: TRBV19
cdr3_length: 12
clone_size: .
j_call: TRBJ1-2
cdr3_nt: TGTGCCAGTAGGCAGGGGGCCTATGGCTACACCTTC
cdr3_aa: CASRQGAYGYTF

d_call: .
v_call: TRBV27
cdr3_length: 13
clone_size: .
j_call: TRBJ1-1
cdr3_nt: TGTGCCAGCAGCGATCAAAGGGGCACTGAAGCTTTCTTT
cdr3_aa: CASSDQRGTEAFF

d_call: .
v_call: TRBV6-5
cdr3_length: 14
clone_size: few
j_call: TRBJ2-1
cdr3_nt: TGTGCCAGCAGTACGACAAACTCCTACAATGAGCAGTTCTTC
cdr3_aa: CASSTTNSYNEQFF

d_call: .
v_call: TRBV6-5
cdr3_length: 15
clone_size: .
j_call: TRBJ2-7
cdr3_nt: TGTGCCAGCAGTTACTCGAGGCAACAGGGCTACGAGCAGTACTTC
cdr3_aa: CASSYSRQQGYEQYF

d_call: TRBD1
v_call: TRBV23-1
cdr3_length: 17
clone_size: .
j_call: TRBJ2-7
cdr3_nt: TGCGCCAGCACTTCGATGGGCACCGGGGACAGAACCTACGAGCAGTACTTC
cdr3_aa: CASTSMGTGDRTYEQYF

d_call: TRBD2
v_call: TRBV7-8
cdr3_length: 16
clone_size: .
j_call: TRBJ2-1
cdr3_nt: TGTGCCAGCAGCTTAGGGGGTAGCGGGCCCTACAATGAGCAGTTCTTC
cdr3_aa: CASSLGGSGPYNEQFF

d_call: TRBD2
v_call: TRBV7-2
cdr3_length: 16
clone_size: few
j_call: TRBJ2-7
cdr3_nt: TGTGCCAGCAGCTCCCCTACTGGCGGGAGGGATTACGAGCAGTACTTC
cdr3_aa: CASSSPTGGRDYEQYF

d_call: .
v_call: TRBV6-4
cdr3_length: 16
clone_size: .
j_call: TRBJ2-1
cdr3_nt: TGTGCCAGCAGTCCCCTACCTAGCGAACCCTACAATGAGCAGTTCTTC
cdr3_aa: CASSPLPSEPYNEQFF

d_call: TRBD1
v_call: TRBV18
cdr3_length: 15
clone_size: .
j_call: TRBJ2-1
cdr3_nt: TGTGCCAGCTCAAGACAGGGGAGCTCCTACAATGAGCAGTTCTTC
cdr3_aa: CASSRQGSSYNEQFF

d_call: .
v_call: TRBV7-2
cdr3_length: 14
clone_size: .
j_call: TRBJ2-7
cdr3_nt: TGTGCCAGCAACTTACGGCAGGGCACCTACGAGCAGTACTTC
cdr3_aa: CASNLRQGTYEQYF

d_call: .
v_call: TRBV11-2
cdr3_length: 13
clone_size: .
j_call: TRBJ1-2
cdr3_nt: TGTGCCAGCAGCGAGGGGGTGAACTATGGCTACACCTTC
cdr3_aa: CASSEGVNYGYTF

d_call: TRBD2
v_call: TRBV11-2
cdr3_length: 15
clone_size: .
j_call: TRBJ2-7
cdr3_nt: TGTGCCAGCAGCTTAGATTTTCGGGGGGCCTACGAGCAGTACTTC
cdr3_aa: CASSLDFRGAYEQYF

d_call: TRBD2
v_call: TRBV5-4
cdr3_length: 15
clone_size: .
j_call: TRBJ2-2
cdr3_nt: TGTGCCAGCAGCTTGAGCGGGAGAAACGCCGGGGAGCTGTTTTTT
cdr3_aa: CASSLSGRNAGELFF

d_call: TRBD2
v_call: TRBV30
cdr3_length: 12
clone_size: .
j_call: TRBJ2-5
cdr3_nt: TGTGCCTGGAGCGTGAGAGCGGGATACCAGTACTTC
cdr3_aa: CAWSVRAGYQYF

d_call: .
v_call: TRBV7-7
cdr3_length: 13
clone_size: .
j_call: TRBJ1-1
cdr3_nt: TGTGCCAGCAGCCTCTCACTAAACACTGAAGCTTTCTTT
cdr3_aa: CASSLSLNTEAFF